The present TCR beta chain was sequenced within a study of shared T cell receptors in the human thymus (dated by TCRdb to the early 2020s). Turning to the overall study: The study examined how the human thymus generates shared, self-reactive T-cell receptor alpha chains.

Notes on this clone: It lacks a known antigen. Base-call qualities are not available, and no considerably larger clone is one nucleotide away.

Library generation was performed with the immunoSEQ multiplex PCR assay. The immuneACCESS repertoire file appears here via TCRdb, limited to in-frame rearrangements. These files lack a portion of the clones; in checked studies, under half of the deficit traces to unresolved V genes, and the cause of the others is not known. This sample is represented by roughly 500,000 clones; around 82% of them were singletons. The ten largest make up roughly 0.013% of the sample. These same records also appear under a second study, on human thymus T cells. As described in the second report: The donors were immunologically healthy infants in Finland who had open corrective cardiac surgery for congenital heart defects. Thymus tissue was obtained as surgical resects removed during corrective cardiac surgery. Both the thymic and the peripheral blood repertoires appeared to show biased V and J gene segment usage. According to the related research, thymic TCR repertoires were highly overlapping among unrelated individuals. The study used under 10 infant thymus samples plus four related peripheral blood samples to characterize TCR alpha and beta repertoires. The infant donors were about 6 to 244 days old, and the cohort included about 6 males and two females. After being mechanically released from the tissue, thymocytes were kept at -70 degrees C in pellets of roughly 9.5-32 million cells. Genomic DNA was extracted from frozen cell pellets with a QIAsymphony instrument. The immunoSEQ multiplex PCR assay was used to amplify the TCRB and TCRAD loci from a standardized quantity of quality-controlled genomic DNA. The amplicons spanned the V(D)J region and were long enough to cover the CDR3 and allow V and J genes to be identified. Amplicon sequencing was performed on an Illumina platform through the commercial immunoSEQ service. Primer bias and sequencing errors were corrected using previously described methods, and TCRAD and TCRB definitions followed the IMGT database. Analysis of the repertoires was done with immunoSEQ Analyzer 3.0 and VDJTools and included basic statistics, V/J segment usage, diversity estimates, rarefaction and pairwise overlap. Diversity was estimated with Chao1, ChaoE, Efron-Thisted, Shannon and inverse Simpson indices, and also on datasets down-sampled to the smallest sample. Repertoire overlap was determined by strict matching of CDR3 nucleotide sequence, V gene and J gene, and Jaccard-based multidimensional scaling clustering was applied. Thymus samples yielded on average approximately 840,000 unique TCRB clonotypes, compared with some 83,000 from blood samples.

The TCR sequence derives from a boy in the first two years of life with a congenital heart defect. Donor details come from another sample of the same person, matched by shared clones. The specimen was thymocytes.

The CDR3 protein is CASSRRESYNEQFF. Here is the DNA: TGTGCCAGCAGCCGGAGGGAGTCCTACAATGAGCAGTTCTTC. The chain links TRBV11-2 with TRBJ2-1; the D gene is perhaps TRBD2, from 6 matching bases. From a lookup of the germline V gene, CDR1 and CDR2 are SGHAT and FQNNGV. The CDR3 runs 14 residues from the cysteine to the phenylalanine. The read is trimmed to its CDR3 DNA, 42 bases read in frame from base 1. V is cut by 5 bases and J by 1 base, and the space between the germline ends is 9 bases.